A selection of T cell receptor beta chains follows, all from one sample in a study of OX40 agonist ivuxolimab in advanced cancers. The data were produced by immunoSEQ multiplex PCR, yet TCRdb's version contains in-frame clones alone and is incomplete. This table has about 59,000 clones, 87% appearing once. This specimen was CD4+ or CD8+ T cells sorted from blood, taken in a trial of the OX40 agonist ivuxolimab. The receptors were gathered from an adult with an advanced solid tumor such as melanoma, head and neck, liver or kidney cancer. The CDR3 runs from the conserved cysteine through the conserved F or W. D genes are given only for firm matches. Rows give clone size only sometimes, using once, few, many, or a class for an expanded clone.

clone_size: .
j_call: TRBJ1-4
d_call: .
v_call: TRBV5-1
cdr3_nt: TGCGCCAGCAGCTTGGGGGGCGGCTCCCTTAATGAAAAACTGTTTTTT
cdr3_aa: CASSLGGGSLNEKLFF

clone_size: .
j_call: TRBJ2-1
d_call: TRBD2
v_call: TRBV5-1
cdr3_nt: TGCGCCAGCAGCGATACTAGCGGATCAATAAGCTCCTACAATGAGCAGTTCTTC
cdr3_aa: CASSDTSGSISSYNEQFF

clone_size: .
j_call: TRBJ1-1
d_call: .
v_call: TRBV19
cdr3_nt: TGTGCCAGTAGTATAAGGGCGCTGAACACTGAAGCTTTCTTT
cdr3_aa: CASSIRALNTEAFF

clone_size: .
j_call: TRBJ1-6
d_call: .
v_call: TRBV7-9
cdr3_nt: TGTGCCAGCAGCTTAGAGGGGGGGACATCTAATTCACCCCTCCACTTT
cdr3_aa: CASSLEGGTSNSPLHF

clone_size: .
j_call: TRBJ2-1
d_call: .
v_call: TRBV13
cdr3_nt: TGTGCCAGCAGCTTAACTTTCGGGGGCAATGAGCAGTTCTTC
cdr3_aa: CASSLTFGGNEQFF

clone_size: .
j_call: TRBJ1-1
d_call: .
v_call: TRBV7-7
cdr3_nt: TGTGCCAGCAGCACGTCAGGGGCGAACACTGAAGCTTTCTTT
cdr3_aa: CASSTSGANTEAFF

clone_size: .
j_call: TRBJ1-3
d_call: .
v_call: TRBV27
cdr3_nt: TGTGCCAGCAGTTCGCAGGGAGACACCATATATTTT
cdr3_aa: CASSSQGDTIYF

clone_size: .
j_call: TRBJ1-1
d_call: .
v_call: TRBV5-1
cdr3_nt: TGCGCCAGCATCGATCAGGGGAACACTGAAGCTTTCTTT
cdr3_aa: CASIDQGNTEAFF

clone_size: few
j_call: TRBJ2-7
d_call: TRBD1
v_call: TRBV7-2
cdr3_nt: TGTGCCAGCAGCTTTAGGACAGGCGAGCAGTACTTC
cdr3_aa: CASSFRTGEQYF

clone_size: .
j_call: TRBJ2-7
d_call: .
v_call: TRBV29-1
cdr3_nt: TGCAGCGTTCTAGACAAACCCTACGAGCAGTACTTC
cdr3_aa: CSVLDKPYEQYF

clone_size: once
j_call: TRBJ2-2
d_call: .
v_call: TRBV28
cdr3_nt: TGTGCCAGCACCGCATCGGGATCGGAGCTGTTTTTT
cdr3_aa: CASTASGSELFF

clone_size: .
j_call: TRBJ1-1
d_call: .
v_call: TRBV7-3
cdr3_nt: TGTGCCAGCAGCAAATCGACAGCGAACACTGAAGCTTTCTTT
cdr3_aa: CASSKSTANTEAFF

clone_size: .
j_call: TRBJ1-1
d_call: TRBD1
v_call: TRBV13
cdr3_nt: TGTGCCAGCAGCTTAGAGGCAGGGGGCATTACTGAAGCTTTCTTT
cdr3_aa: CASSLEAGGITEAFF

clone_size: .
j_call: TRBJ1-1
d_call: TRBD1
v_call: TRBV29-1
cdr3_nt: TGCAGCGTTGATCTGGGACAGGGCCCAACTGAAGCTTTCTTT
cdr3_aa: CSVDLGQGPTEAFF

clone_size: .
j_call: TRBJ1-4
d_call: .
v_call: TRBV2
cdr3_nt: TGTGCCAGCAGTGAAGCGATGGTTGCAACTAATGAAAAACTGTTTTTT
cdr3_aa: CASSEAMVATNEKLFF

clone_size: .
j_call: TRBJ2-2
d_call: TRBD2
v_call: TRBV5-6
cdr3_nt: TGTGCCAGCAGCAACAGACTAGCGGGATACGTCACAAACACCGGGGAGCTGTTTTTT
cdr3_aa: CASSNRLAGYVTNTGELFF

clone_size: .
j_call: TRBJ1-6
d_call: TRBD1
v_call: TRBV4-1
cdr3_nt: TGCGCCAGCAGCCAACCCAGACAGGGGAGTGATTCACCCCTCCACTTT
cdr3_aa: CASSQPRQGSDSPLHF

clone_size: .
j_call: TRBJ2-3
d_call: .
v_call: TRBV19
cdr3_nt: TGTGCCAGTAGTATAGAATCTCCGGGCCCTCCGGGGGATACGCAGTATTTT
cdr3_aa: CASSIESPGPPGDTQYF

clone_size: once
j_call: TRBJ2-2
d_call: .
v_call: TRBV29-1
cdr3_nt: TGCAGCGTCGGTGGGACGGTGAACACCGGGGAGCTGTTTTTT
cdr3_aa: CSVGGTVNTGELFF

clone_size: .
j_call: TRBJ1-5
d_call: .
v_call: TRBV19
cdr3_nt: TGTGCCAGTAGTATGGCGGGGGGCAGCCAGCCCCAGCATTTT
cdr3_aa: CASSMAGGSQPQHF

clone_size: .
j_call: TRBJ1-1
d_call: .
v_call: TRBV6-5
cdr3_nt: TGTGCCAGCAGTTACAGTTTGCTGAACACTGAAGCTTTCTTT
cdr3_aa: CASSYSLLNTEAFF

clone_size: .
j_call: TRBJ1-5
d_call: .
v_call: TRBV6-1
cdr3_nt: TGTGCCAGCAGTGAGATTCAGGGTGCAAATCAGCCCCAGCATTTT
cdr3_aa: CASSEIQGANQPQHF

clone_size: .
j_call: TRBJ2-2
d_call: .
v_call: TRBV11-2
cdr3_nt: TGTGCCAGCAGCTTTGCGACGGCCGGGGAGCTGTTTTTT
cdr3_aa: CASSFATAGELFF

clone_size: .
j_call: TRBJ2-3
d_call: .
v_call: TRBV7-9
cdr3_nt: TGTGCCAGCAGCTTATACGTAGGGGACACAGATACGCAGTATTTT
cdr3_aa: CASSLYVGDTDTQYF

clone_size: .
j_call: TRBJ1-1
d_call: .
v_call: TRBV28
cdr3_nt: TGTGCCAGCAGCGACACTGAAGCTTTCTTT
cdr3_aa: CASSDTEAFF

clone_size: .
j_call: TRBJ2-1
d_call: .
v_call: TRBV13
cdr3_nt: TGTGCCAGCAGCCCAAGACTAGGACTTGGTCTAGGTGAGCAGTTCTTC
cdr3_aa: CASSPRLGLGLGEQFF

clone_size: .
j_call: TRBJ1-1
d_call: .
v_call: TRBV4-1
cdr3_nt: TGCGCCAGCAGCCAATTCCCAAGTGCCACTGAAGCTTTCTTT
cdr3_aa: CASSQFPSATEAFF

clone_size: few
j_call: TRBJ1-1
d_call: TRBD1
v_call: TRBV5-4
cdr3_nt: TGTGCCAGCAGCTTGGGGGCAGGGGGCGTGAACACTGAAGCTTTCTTT
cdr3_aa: CASSLGAGGVNTEAFF

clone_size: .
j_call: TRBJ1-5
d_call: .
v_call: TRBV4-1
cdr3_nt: TGCGCCAGCAGCCAAGAATGGGGTGGGCAGCCCCAGCATTTT
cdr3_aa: CASSQEWGGQPQHF

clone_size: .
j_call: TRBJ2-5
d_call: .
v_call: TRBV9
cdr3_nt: TGTGCCAGCAGCGCGGGGGCAGAAGAGACCCAGTACTTC
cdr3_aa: CASSAGAEETQYF

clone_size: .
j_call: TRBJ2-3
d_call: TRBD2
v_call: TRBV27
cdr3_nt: TGTGCCAGCAGTTTAAGAGGACTAGCGGGGGCCGGTGGAGATACGCAGTATTTT
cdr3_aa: CASSLRGLAGAGGDTQYF

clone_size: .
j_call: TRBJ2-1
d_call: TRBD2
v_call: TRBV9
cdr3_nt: TGTGCCAGCAGCGTAATAGCGGGGACCGCCTACAATGAGCAGTTCTTC
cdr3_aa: CASSVIAGTAYNEQFF

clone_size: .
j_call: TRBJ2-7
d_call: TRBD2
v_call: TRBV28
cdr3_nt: TGTGCCAGTTTGGGGGGACTAGCGGGAGGTGGACCGGCCTACGAGCAGTACTTC
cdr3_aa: CASLGGLAGGGPAYEQYF

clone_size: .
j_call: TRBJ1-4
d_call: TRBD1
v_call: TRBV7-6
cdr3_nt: TGTGCCAGCAGCTTAACCGACAGGGAAGGTAGGGAAAAACTGTTTTTT
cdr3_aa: CASSLTDREGREKLFF

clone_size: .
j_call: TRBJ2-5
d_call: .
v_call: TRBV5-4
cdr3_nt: TGTGCCAGCAGCCTTCTAGGGGGAGAGGAGACCCAGTACTTC
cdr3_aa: CASSLLGGEETQYF

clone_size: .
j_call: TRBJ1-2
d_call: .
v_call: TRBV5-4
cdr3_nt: TGTGCCAGCAGCTTGGTTACCCAGGACGGCCCTGGCTACACCTTC
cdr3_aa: CASSLVTQDGPGYTF

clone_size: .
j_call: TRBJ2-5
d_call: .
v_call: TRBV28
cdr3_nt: TGTGCCAGCGGCCGTGAGACCCAGTACTTC
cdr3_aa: CASGRETQYF

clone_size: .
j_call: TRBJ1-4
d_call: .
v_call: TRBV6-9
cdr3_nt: TGTGCCAGCAGTTATATACGGTTTAAGGGAAAACTGTTTTTT
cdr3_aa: CASSYIRFKGKLFF

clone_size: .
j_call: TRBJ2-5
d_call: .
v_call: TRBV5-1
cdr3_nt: TGCGCCAGCAGCTTACAATGGCGGGAGACCCAGTACTTC
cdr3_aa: CASSLQWRETQYF

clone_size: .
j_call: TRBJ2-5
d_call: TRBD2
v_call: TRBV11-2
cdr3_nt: TGTGCCAGCAGGCTCGCGGGAGTAGGCCAAGAGACCCAGTACTTC
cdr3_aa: CASRLAGVGQETQYF

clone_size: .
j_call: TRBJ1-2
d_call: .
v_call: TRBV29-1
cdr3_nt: TGCAGCGTTGAAGCGGGAGAGACCTCCAACTATGGCTACACCTTC
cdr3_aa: CSVEAGETSNYGYTF

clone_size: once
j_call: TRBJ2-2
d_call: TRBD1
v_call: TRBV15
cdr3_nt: TGTGCCACCAGCAGAGAGAGGACAGGGGGGTCCGGGGAGCTGTTTTTT
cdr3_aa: CATSRERTGGSGELFF

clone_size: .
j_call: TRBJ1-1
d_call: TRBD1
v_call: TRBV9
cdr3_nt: TGTGCCAGCAGCGCACAGGGGGTGGACACTGAAGCTTTCTTT
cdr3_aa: CASSAQGVDTEAFF

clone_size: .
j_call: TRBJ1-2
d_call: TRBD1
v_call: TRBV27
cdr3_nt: TGTGCCAGCAGTTTCGCCGGGACAGGGAACGGCTACACCTTC
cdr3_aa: CASSFAGTGNGYTF

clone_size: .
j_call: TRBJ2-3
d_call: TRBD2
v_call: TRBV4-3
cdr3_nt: TGCGCCAGCAGCCAGGGACTAGCGGCAGATACGCAGTATTTT
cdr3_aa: CASSQGLAADTQYF

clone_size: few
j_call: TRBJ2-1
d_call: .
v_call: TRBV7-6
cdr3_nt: TGTGCCAGCAGCTTAGGGTTCCGGGGGAGCTCCTACAATGAGCAGTTCTTC
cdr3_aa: CASSLGFRGSSYNEQFF

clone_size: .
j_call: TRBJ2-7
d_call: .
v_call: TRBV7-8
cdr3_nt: TGTGCCAGCAGCCCCAGACCCGGTGCCAAAATCTACGAGCAGTACTTC
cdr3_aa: CASSPRPGAKIYEQYF

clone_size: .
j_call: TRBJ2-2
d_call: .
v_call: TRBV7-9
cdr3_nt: TGTGCCAGCAGCTTAGCTGGATCAAGGAACACCGGGGAGCTGTTTTTT
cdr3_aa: CASSLAGSRNTGELFF

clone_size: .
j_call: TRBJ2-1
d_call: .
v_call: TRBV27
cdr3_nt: TGTGCCAGCAGATTCCAGGGGCTCTCCTACAATGAGCAGTTCTTC
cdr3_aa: CASRFQGLSYNEQFF

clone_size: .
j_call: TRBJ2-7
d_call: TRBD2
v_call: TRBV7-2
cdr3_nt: TGTGCCAGCAGCTCAACCGGGACTAGTGGGGTAGAGCAGTACTTC
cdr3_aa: CASSSTGTSGVEQYF

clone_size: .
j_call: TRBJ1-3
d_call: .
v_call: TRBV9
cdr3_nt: TGTGCCAGCAGCGCGACACGTTCGTCTGGAAACACCATATATTTT
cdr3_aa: CASSATRSSGNTIYF

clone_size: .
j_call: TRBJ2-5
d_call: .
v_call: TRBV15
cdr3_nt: TGTGCCACCAGCAGAGATCGGGGAGGAGAGACCCAGTACTTC
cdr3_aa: CATSRDRGGETQYF

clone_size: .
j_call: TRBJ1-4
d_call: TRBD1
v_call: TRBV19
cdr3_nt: TGTGCCAGTAGCACGACAGGGAACAAAGTCCTAAATGAAAAACTGTTTTTT
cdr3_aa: CASSTTGNKVLNEKLFF

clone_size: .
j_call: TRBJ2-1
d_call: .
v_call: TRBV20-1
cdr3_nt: TGCAGTGCTAGTCAGAATGAGCAGTTCTTC
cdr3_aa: CSASQNEQFF

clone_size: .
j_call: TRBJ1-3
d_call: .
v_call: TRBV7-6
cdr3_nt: TGTGCCAGCAGCTTAGTTTCCGGGACAATCCTCACTGGAAACACCATATATTTT
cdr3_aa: CASSLVSGTILTGNTIYF

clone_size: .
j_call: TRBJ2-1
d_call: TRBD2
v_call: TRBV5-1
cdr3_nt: TGCGCCAGCAGCTTGGGATTCAGCGGGAGCGACAATGAGCAGTTCTTC
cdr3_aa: CASSLGFSGSDNEQFF

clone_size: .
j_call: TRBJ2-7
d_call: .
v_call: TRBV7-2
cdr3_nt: TGTGCCAGCAGCTCCACCGACAGGGAGCAGTACTTC
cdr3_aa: CASSSTDREQYF

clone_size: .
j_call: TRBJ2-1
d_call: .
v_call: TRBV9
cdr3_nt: TGTGCCAGCAGCATCCAATTAGGGGCTGAGCAGTTCTTC
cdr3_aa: CASSIQLGAEQFF

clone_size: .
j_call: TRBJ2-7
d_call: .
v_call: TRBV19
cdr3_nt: TGTGCCAGTTGCCGTGGGCCAGATTACGAGCAGTACTTC
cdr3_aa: CASCRGPDYEQYF

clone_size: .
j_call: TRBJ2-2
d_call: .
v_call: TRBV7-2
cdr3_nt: TGTGCCAGCAGCTTAGGGTACGGGGAGCTGTTTTTT
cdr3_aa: CASSLGYGELFF